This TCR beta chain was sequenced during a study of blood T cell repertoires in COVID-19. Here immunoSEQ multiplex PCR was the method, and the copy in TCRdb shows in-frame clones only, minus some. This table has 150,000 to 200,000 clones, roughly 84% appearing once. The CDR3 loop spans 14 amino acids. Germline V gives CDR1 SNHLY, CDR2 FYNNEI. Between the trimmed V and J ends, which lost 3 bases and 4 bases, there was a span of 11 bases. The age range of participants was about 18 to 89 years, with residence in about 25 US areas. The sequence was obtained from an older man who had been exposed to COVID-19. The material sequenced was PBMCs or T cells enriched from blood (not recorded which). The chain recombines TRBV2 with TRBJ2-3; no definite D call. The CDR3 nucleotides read TGTGCCAGCAGTGAGAGGTCTTCGTCAGATACGCAGTATTTT. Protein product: CASSERSSSDTQYF.